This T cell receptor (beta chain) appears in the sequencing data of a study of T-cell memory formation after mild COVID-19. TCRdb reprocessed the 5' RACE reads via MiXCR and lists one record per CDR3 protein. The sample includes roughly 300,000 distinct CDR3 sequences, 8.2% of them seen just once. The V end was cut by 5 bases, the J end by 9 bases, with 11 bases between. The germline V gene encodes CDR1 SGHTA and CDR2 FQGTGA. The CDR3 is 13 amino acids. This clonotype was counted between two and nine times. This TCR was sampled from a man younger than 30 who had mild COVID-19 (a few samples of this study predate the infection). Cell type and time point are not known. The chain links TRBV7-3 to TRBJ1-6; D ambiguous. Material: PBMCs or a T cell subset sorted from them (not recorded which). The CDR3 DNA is TGTGCCAGCAGCCCGACGGGAATTTCACCCCTCCACTTT. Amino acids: CASSPTGISPLHF.